This T cell receptor (beta chain) was observed in a study of naive and memory T cell subsets. This clonotype was counted between two and nine times. Its antigen is still unknown. Trimming took 4 bases from V and 1 from J, leaving 14 bases between them. The germline CDR1 and CDR2 sequences are SGHTA and FQGTGA. The CDR3 has 15 residues. Two oligonucleotides, mixed equimolar, formed the beta constant-region primer covering TRBC1 and TRBC2. The ligated cDNA underwent four PCR rounds using SP2 and nested alpha and beta constant-region primers. TCRdb recomputed calls from the UMI-ligation and nested PCR reads with MiXCR, one row per CDR3 protein. The sample lists tens of thousands of distinct CDR3 sequences, roughly 18% occurring once. After the first PCR, alpha and beta chain libraries were processed separately. Four subsets defined by CD45RA and CD27 were sorted after CD3, CD4, CD8 and live/dead staining.

Whole-study results and caveats: Naive and memory repertoire findings lacked a ground truth for validation.

The source is a human donor in good health. This chain connects TRBV7-3 to TRBJ2-7; TRBD1 might be the D (6 bases). Sequencing was done on a sample of effector memory CD4+ T cells from blood. Subset specified: effector memory, CD45RA- CD27-. CDR3 in DNA: TGTGCCAGCAGCTCCCAGCCGGGGACATCCTACGAGCAGTACTTC. This translates into CASSSQPGTSYEQYF.